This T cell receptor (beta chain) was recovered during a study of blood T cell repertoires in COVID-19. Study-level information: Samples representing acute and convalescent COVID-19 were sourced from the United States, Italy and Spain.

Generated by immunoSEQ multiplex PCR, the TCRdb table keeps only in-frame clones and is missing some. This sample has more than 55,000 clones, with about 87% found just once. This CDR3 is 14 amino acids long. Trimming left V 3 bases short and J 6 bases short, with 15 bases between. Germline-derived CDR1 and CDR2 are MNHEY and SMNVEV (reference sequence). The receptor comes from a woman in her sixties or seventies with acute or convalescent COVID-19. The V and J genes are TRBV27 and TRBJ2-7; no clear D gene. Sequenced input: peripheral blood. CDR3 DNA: TGTGCCAGCAGTTTCTCCCCCAGGTACTCCGAGCAGTACTTC. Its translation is CASSFSPRYSEQYF.